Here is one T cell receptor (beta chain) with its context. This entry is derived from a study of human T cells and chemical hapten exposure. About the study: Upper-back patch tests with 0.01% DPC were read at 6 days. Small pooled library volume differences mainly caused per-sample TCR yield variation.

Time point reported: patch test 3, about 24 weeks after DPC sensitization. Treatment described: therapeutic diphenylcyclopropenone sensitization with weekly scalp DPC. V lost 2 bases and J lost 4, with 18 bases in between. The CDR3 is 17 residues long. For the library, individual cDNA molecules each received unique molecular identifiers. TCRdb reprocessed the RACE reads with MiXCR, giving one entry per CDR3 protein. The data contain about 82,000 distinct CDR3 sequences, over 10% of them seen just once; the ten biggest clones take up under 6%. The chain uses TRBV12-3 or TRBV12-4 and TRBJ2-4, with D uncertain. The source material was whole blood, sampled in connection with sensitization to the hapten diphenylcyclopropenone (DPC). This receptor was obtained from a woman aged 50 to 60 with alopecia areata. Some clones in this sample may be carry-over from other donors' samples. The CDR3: CASSLRGASAIKNIQYF. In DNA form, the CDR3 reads TGTGCCAGCAGTTTAAGAGGTGCCAGCGCCATAAAAAACATTCAGTACTTC.